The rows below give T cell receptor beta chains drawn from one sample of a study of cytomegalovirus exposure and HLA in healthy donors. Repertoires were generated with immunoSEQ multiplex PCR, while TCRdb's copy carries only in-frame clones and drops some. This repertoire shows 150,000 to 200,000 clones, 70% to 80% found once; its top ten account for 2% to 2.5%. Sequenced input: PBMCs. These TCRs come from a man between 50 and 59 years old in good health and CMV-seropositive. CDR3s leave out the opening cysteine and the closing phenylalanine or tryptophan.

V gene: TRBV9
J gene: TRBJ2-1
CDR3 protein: ASSVAPSGTGREQF

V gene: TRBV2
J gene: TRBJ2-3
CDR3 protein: ASSEASFLSTDTQY

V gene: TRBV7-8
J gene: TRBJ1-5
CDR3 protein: ASSFPGPYQPQH

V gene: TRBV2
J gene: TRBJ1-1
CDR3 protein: ASLGWMVVNTEAF

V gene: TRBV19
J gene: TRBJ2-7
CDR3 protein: ASSSDSYEQY

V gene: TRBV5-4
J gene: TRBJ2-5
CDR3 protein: ASSQSGGAREQY

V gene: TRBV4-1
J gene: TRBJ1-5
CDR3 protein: ASSQDPGQGHQPQH

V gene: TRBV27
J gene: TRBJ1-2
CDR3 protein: ASSSPRGPPGYT

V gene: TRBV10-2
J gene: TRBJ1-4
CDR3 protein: ASSEQGVEKLF

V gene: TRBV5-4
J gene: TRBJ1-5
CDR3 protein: ASSKQGWGNQPQH

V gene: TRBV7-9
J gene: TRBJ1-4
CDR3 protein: ASSLLTGHSEKLF

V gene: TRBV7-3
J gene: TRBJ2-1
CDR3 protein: ASSTGVGNEQF

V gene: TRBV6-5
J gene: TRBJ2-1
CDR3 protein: ASSYKTGRNEQF

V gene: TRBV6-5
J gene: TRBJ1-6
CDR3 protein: ASNLGQGGNSPLH

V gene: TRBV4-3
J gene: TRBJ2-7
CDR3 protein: ASSYEEGLSYEQY

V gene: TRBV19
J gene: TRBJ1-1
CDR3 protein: AVAFDRGSEAF

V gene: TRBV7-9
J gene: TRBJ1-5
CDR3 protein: ASSPRDRSYYSNQPQH

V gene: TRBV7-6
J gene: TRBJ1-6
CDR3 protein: ASSEGQGAFSPLH

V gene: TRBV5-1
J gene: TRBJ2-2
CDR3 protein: ASSSGGLGTGELF

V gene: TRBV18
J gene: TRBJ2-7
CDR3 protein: ASSRTSGGPYEQY